A single sample gave rise to the 20 T cell receptor beta chains below, sequenced in a study of identical twins. TCRdb redid the calling of the 5' RACE reads with MiXCR, one entry per CDR3 protein. The sample has about 720,000 distinct CDR3 sequences, 15% to 20% seen once. The same data also went into a second study, on T cells expressing NK-cell markers.

Source material: PBMCs. The source is a woman younger than 30 in good health.

The sample holds a few counts of this clonotype. The rearrangement uses TRBV20-1 and TRBJ2-1; TRBD2 matches 12 bases. The ends lost 0 bases at V and 8 bases at J; junction bases unmatched: 11. Germline assignment: CDR1 DFQATT and CDR2 SNEGSKA (reference sequence). The CDR3 contains 17 residues. The CDR3 reads CSARDPASGRARDEQFF. The CDR3 DNA sequence: TGCAGTGCTAGAGATCCGGCTAGCGGGAGGGCCAGGGATGAGCAGTTCTTC.

This chain joins TRBV27 and TRBJ1-5; D is undetermined. The CDR3 has 13 amino acids. Germline-derived CDR1 and CDR2 are MNHEY and SMNVEV (reference sequence). The V and J ends lost 10 bases and 1 base respectively, with 11 bases between them. This CDR3 reads CATAFKSNQPQHF. The CDR3 DNA reads as TGTGCCACCGCGTTCAAGAGCAATCAGCCCCAGCATTTT.

This clonotype was counted between two and nine times. The rearrangement links TRBV5-1 to TRBJ1-6; 7 bases fit TRBD1. The germline V gene encodes CDR1 SGHRS and CDR2 YFSETQ. V lost 9 bases, J lost 4 bases, and 4 bases stayed unmatched. CDR3 size: 13 residues. CDR3 bases: TGCGCCACCGGGACAGATTATAATTCACCCCTCCACTTT. This codes for CATGTDYNSPLHF.

The J gene is TRBJ2-2, the V gene TRBV27; TRBD2 aligns across 8 bases. Germline CDR1 MNHEY, CDR2 SMNVEV (reference sequence). J lost 6 bases, V lost 8 bases, and 5 bases had no gene match. This CDR3 region has 13 residues. Written as DNA, the CDR3 is TGTGCCAGCGGTGGGACTAGAGCCGGGGAGCTGTTTTTT. It specifies CASGGTRAGELFF.

Ten or more counts support this clonotype. The chain employs TRBV12-3 or TRBV12-4 and TRBJ2-1; 7 bases fit TRBD2. This CDR3 comprises 14 residues. V lost 10 bases and J lost 0; bases outside the gene matches: 6. CDR3 sequence reads: CAIRGGSSYNEQFF. The CDR3 nucleotides read TGTGCCATAAGGGGCGGGAGCTCCTACAATGAGCAGTTCTTC.

This clonotype was recorded many times. The chain uses TRBV20-1 and TRBJ1-1; D gene ambiguous. There are 11 residues in the CDR3. Trimming pared 0 bases from V and 8 bases from J, leaving 7 bases between. The V gene's germline CDR1 is DFQATT and CDR2 SNEGSKA (reference sequence). CDR3 DNA sequence: TGCAGTGCTAGAGAGCAGATGGAAGCTTTCTTT. This encodes CSAREQMEAFF.

The V and J genes are TRBV12-3 or TRBV12-4 and TRBJ2-5, with D perhaps being TRBD1 or TRBD2 (5 bases each). This CDR3 region has 15 residues. Trimming took 6 bases from V and 5 from J, leaving 19 bases between them. The CDR3 DNA reads TGTGCCAGCAGGCCGAGGGGAGTCGCCAGGGAGACCCAGTACTTC. Translation: CASRPRGVARETQYF.

This chain uses TRBV5-1 with TRBJ2-1; 8 bases fit TRBD1. The CDR3 consists of 15 residues. Unmatched junction bases numbered 7, after V lost 0 bases and J lost 8 bases. Germline values: CDR1 SGHRS, CDR2 YFSETQ. The CDR3 DNA reads as TGCGCCAGCAGCTTGGCGGACAGGGCGGCGGATGAGCAGTTCTTC. Protein sequence: CASSLADRAADEQFF.

This clonotype was seen ten or more times. The chain couples TRBV18 to TRBJ2-1, with unresolved D. The V and J ends lost 8 bases and 7 bases respectively, with 12 bases between them. The CDR3 sequence is 12 residues long. The V gene's germline CDR1 is KGHSH and CDR2 LQKENI. The CDR3 protein is CASSPPGNEQFF. Here the CDR3 DNA reads TGTGCCAGCAGCCCACCTGGAAATGAGCAGTTCTTC.

In this sample, this clonotype turned up a few times. The V and J genes are TRBV18 and TRBJ2-5; no clear D. The V gene's germline CDR1 is KGHSH and CDR2 LQKENI. This CDR3 spans 13 amino acids. The V end was cut by 8 bases, the J end by 4 bases, with 14 bases between. The CDR3: CASSPLRRETQYF. The CDR3 DNA follows: TGTGCCAGCAGTCCCCTAAGACGAGAGACCCAGTACTTC.

The sample holds a few counts of this clonotype. The genes are TRBV6-1 and TRBJ2-6; D is uncertain. This CDR3 has 13 residues. Trimming took off 9 bases at V and 3 bases at J, with 9 bases between the two ends. Looked up from germline, CDR1 is MNHNS and CDR2 is SASEGT. CDR3 region: CASWANGANVLTF. The CDR3 DNA reads TGTGCCAGTTGGGCGAATGGGGCCAACGTCCTGACTTTC.

The V call is TRBV6-1, the J call TRBJ1-6; D gene uncertain. Germline CDR1 is MNHNS and CDR2 is SASEGT. V was pared by 6 bases and J by 3 bases, with 12 bases between. This CDR3 has 15 residues. The CDR3 DNA reads as TGTGCCAGCAGGCCCGGGCAGATCTATAATTCACCCCTCCACTTT. Translating gives CASRPGQIYNSPLHF.

The CDR3 reads CASSPVQVTSGANVLTF. The DNA for the CDR3 is TGTGCCAGCAGCCCAGTACAGGTTACCTCTGGGGCCAACGTCCTGACTTTC. The chain uses TRBV7-2 and TRBJ2-6; TRBD1 is a possible D gene (5 bases). Germline V lookup: CDR1 SGHTA, CDR2 FQGNSA. This CDR3 comprises 17 residues. The V end lost 5 bases, the J end lost 0 bases, and 14 bases lay between the germline ends. The whole variable domain, filled in from reference TRBV7-2 and TRBJ2-6, reads GAGVSQSPSNKVTEKGKDVELRCDPISGHTALYWYRQSLGQGLEFLIYFQGNSAPDKSGLPSDRFSAERTGGSVSTLTIQRTQQEDSAVYLCASSPVQVTSGANVLTFGAGSRLTVL.

The rearrangement joins TRBV7-2 to TRBJ2-7; 8 bases fit TRBD1. J gave up 6 bases and V 2 bases, and 6 bases lay outside the gene matches. CDR3 size: 14 residues. From germline, CDR1 is SGHTA and CDR2 FQGNSA. Here the CDR3 reads CASSLIGGQGEQYF. The CDR3 region has the DNA TGTGCCAGCAGCTTAATAGGTGGACAGGGCGAGCAGTACTTC.

This chain uses TRBV12-3 or TRBV12-4 with TRBJ1-2; no definite D call. The CDR3 totals 12 residues. V shed 5 bases and J shed 10 bases, with 14 bases lying between them. CDR3 nucleotide sequence: TGTGCCAGCAGTAGGGTAGGTCTGGACTACACCTTC. Its translation: CASSRVGLDYTF.

The rearrangement uses TRBV12-3 or TRBV12-4 and TRBJ2-1, with a weak D call TRBD2 (5 bases). Trimming removed 4 bases at V and 6 bases at J, with 16 bases between. CDR3 length: 15 residues. CDR3: CASSSGVNLSNEQFF. As DNA, the CDR3 is TGTGCCAGCAGTTCCGGGGTGAACTTGAGCAATGAGCAGTTCTTC.

In its sample, this clonotype was seen a few times. The chain has TRBV19 and TRBJ1-2; 7 nucleotides agree with TRBD1. The germline V gene encodes CDR1 LNHDA and CDR2 SQIVND (reference sequence). The junction had 8 bases not matched to a gene; V was cut back by 5 bases and J by 8 bases. The CDR3 totals 13 residues. CDR3 sequence: CASSLFTGVGYTF. DNA for the CDR3: TGTGCCAGTAGTCTCTTTACAGGGGTCGGCTACACCTTC.

The J gene is TRBJ1-1, the V gene TRBV11-2, with TRBD1 as a possible D gene (5 bases). Trimming took 1 base from V and 2 from J, leaving 17 bases between them. CDR3 length: 17 amino acids. From germline, CDR1 is SGHAT and CDR2 FQNNGV. The CDR3 region is CASSLARMGQLNTEAFF. The CDR3, as DNA: TGTGCCAGCAGCTTAGCCCGTATGGGGCAACTAAACACTGAAGCTTTCTTT.

The V call is TRBV9, the J call TRBJ2-2; D unclear. CDR3 length: 13 amino acids. The ends were cut back, 0 bases at V and 6 bases at J, with 6 bases in the middle. Looked up from germline, CDR1 is SGDLS and CDR2 is YYNGEE. This chain's CDR3 is CASSVVESGELFF. For the CDR3, the DNA is TGTGCCAGCAGCGTAGTGGAATCCGGGGAGCTGTTTTTT.

In this sample, this clonotype turned up many times. The rearrangement links TRBV24-1 to TRBJ2-5; D is perhaps TRBD2 (5 bases). Per germline, CDR1 KGHDR and CDR2 SFDVKD. The CDR3 extends over 15 amino acids. The V end lost 1 base, the J end lost 4 bases, and 12 bases lay between the germline ends. The CDR3 DNA follows: TGTGCCACCAGTGATTTAGTATCGGGGATAGAGACCCAGTACTTC. This translates into CATSDLVSGIETQYF.